The next 7 T cell receptor beta chains were all read from a single sample in a study of cytomegalovirus exposure and HLA in healthy donors. The PCR made use of 60 Vbeta and 13 Jbeta primers. Libraries were prepared by immunoSEQ multiplex PCR; TCRdb keeps only in-frame clonotypes and omits some of them. Found here are 200,000 to 250,000 clones, approximately 82% of them singletons; the top ten hold 0.58%. The sequenced material came from PBMCs. The receptors stem from a woman aged 40 to 55 in good health and CMV-seronegative.

The chain joins TRBV9 to TRBJ1-2, with TRBD1 identical over 7 bases. Unmatched junction bases numbered 9, after V lost 4 bases and J lost 0 bases. The CDR3 spans 16 residues. Germline CDR1 is SGDLS and CDR2 is YYNGEE. The CDR3 DNA follows: TGTGCCAGCAGCCCACAGGGGCTACCCTCTAACTATGGCTACACCTTC. Residues: CASSPQGLPSNYGYTF. Filled out from reference TRBV9 and TRBJ1-2, the complete variable domain reads DSGVTQTPKHLITATGQRVTLRCSPRSGDLSVYWYQQSLDQGLQFLIQYYNGEERAKGNILERFSAQQFPDLHSELNLSSLELGDSALYFCASSPQGLPSNYGYTFGSGTRLTVV.

This chain joins TRBV5-1 and TRBJ2-1, with 10 bases matching TRBD1. This CDR3 region has 14 residues. Trimming cost V 5 bases and J 5 bases; bases outside gene matches: 4. CDR1 and CDR2 from the germline V gene are SGHRS and YFSETQ. CDR3 sequence: CASSDRGHHNEQFF. The CDR3 DNA reads TGCGCCAGCAGTGACAGGGGGCATCACAATGAGCAGTTCTTC. Supplemented by reference TRBV5-1 and TRBJ2-1, the full variable domain reads KAGVTQTPRYLIKTRGQQVTLSCSPISGHRSVSWYQQTPGQGLQFLFEYFSETQRNKGNFPGRFSGRQFSNSRSEMNVSTLELGDSALYLCASSDRGHHNEQFFGPGTRLTVL.

The chain links TRBV18 to TRBJ1-5, with a tentative D call TRBD1 (5 bases). The CDR3 length is 16 residues. CDR1 is KGHSH, CDR2 LQKENI, per germline. The V and J ends lost 1 base and 0 bases respectively, with 10 bases between them. Written as DNA, the CDR3 is TGTGCCAGCTCACCACTACCAGGGTATAGCAATCAGCCCCAGCATTTT. This gives the protein CASSPLPGYSNQPQHF.

Remarks on this clone: A read error may account for a junction end that differs from germline. This chain uses TRBV6-1 with TRBJ1-1; 7 bases match TRBD1. CDR3 length: 15 residues. CDR1 and CDR2 (germline): MNHNS, SASEGT. The CDR3: CAGSERTGVNTEAFF. The CDR3, as DNA: TGTGCCGGCAGTGAACGAACAGGGGTGAACACTGAAGCTTTCTTT.

V is TRBV19 and J is TRBJ2-6; 7 nucleotides agree with TRBD2. CDR3 length: 15 residues. The V gene's germline CDR1 is LNHDA and CDR2 SQIVND (reference sequence). J was trimmed by 4 bases and V by 5 bases; bases with no gene match: 5. The CDR3 nucleotides read TGTGCCAGTAGTGGGGGGGGAACGGGGGCCAACGTCCTGACTTTC. Translated, it gives CASSGGGTGANVLTF.

The rearrangement joins TRBV18 to TRBJ2-7, with 9 bases that match TRBD1. Germline trimming cut 1 base from V and 6 bases from J; bases unmatched to any gene: 4. This CDR3 has 14 amino acids. Germline assignment: CDR1 KGHSH and CDR2 LQKENI. The CDR3 nucleotides are TGTGCCAGCTCACCACAGGGGACAGGGAGCGAGCAGTACTTC. Amino acids: CASSPQGTGSEQYF.

The V call is TRBV7-6, the J call TRBJ1-1; possibly TRBD1 for D (5 bases). CDR1 is SGHVS and CDR2 is FNYEAQ in the germline V gene. The V end lost 0 bases, the J end lost 8 bases, and 10 bases lay between the germline ends. The CDR3 length is 13 residues. Here the CDR3 reads CASSLAGGWEAFF. CDR3 sequence (DNA): TGTGCCAGCAGCTTAGCGGGGGGTTGGGAAGCTTTCTTT.